The sample holds a few counts of the clone carrying this T cell receptor beta chain. Its specificity is unknown. A much more abundant neighbour one base away suggests this may be a read error. This CDR3 has 15 amino acids. Germline lookup yields CDR1 SQVTM and CDR2 ANQGSEA. Synthesis of TCR beta cDNA was carried out from about 0.55 ug total RNA with a constant-region primer. TCR beta libraries came from three nested multiplex PCR rounds using slightly modified ARM-PCR. Investigators reported that the first two PCR rounds, at about 11 cycles each, used TRBV1-TRBV30 forward primers with a C-beta reverse primer. TCRdb passed the multiplex PCR reads through MiXCR, listing each CDR3 protein once. The repertoire holds more than 70,000 distinct CDR3 sequences, with 69% as singletons. Co-extraction of both nucleic acids (RNA and DNA) used about 18-31 mg of unsorted bulk tissue. This sample is drawn from a study of tumor-infiltrating lymphocytes in primary liver carcinoma. Study-wide background: Ages ranged from 30 to 69, with HCC or mixed HCC-cholangiocarcinoma.

Study-level points and caveats: Among the pair types, tumor region pairs showed more overlap than tumor-adjacent and tumor-blood pairs. Blood fell significantly below tumors in its top-250-clone fraction (p = 0.039).

This clonotype was obtained from a man in his forties with primary liver carcinoma and hepatitis B virus infection. This chain uses TRBV29-1 with TRBJ1-1; the D is unclear. Sequenced input: tumor-adjacent normal liver tissue. CDR3 coding DNA: TGCAACGTTGAAGCGGGGTGGGGAATGAACACTGAAGCTTTCTTT. Translated, it gives CNVEAGWGMNTEAFF.